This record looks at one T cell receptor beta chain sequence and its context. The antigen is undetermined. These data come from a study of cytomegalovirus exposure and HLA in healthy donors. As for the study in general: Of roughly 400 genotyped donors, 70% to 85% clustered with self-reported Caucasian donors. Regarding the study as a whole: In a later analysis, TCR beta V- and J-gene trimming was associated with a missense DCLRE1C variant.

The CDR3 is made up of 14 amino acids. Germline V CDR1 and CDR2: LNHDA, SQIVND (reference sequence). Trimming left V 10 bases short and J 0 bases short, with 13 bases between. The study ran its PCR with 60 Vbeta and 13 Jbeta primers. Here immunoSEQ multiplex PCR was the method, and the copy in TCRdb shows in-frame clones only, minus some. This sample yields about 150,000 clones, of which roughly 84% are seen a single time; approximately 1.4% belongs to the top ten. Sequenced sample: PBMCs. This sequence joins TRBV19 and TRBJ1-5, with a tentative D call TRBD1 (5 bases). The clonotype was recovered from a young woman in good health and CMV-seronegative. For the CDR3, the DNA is TGTGCCACAGACCGACAGTATAGCAATCAGCCCCAGCATTTT. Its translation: CATDRQYSNQPQHF.